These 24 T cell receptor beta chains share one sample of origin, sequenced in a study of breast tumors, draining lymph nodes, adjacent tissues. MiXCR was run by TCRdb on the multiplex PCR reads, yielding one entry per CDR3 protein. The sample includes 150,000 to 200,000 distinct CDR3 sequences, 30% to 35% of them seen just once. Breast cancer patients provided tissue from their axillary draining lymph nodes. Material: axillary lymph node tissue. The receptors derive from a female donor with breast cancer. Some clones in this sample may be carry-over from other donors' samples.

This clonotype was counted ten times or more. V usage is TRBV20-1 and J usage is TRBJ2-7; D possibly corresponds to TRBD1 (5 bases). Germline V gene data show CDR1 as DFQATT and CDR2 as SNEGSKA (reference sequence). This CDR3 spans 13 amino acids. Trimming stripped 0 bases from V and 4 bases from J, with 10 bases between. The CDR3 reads CSAREGARYEQYF. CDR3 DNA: TGCAGTGCTAGAGAAGGGGCGCGGTACGAGCAGTACTTC.

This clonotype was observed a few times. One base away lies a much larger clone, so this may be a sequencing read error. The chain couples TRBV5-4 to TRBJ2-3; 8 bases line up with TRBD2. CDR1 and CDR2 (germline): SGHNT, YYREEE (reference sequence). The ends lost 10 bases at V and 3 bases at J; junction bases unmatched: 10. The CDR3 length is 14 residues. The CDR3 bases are TGTGCCGCAGCTTGGCGGGAGGCGACAGATACGCAGTATTTT. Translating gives CAAAWREATDTQYF. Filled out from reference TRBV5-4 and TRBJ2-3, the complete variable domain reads ETGVTQSPTHLIKTRGQQVTLRCSSQSGHNTVSWYQQALGQGPQFIFQYYREEENGRGNFPPRFSGLQFPNYSSELNVNALELDDSALYLCAAAWREATDTQYFGPGTRLTVL.

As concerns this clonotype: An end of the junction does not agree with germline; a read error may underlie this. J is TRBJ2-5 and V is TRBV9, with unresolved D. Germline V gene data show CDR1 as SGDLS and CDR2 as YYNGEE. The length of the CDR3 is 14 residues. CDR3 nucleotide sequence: TGTGCCAGCAGCGTAGGGCAGCACCAAGAGACCCAGTGCTTC. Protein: CASSVGQHQETQCF. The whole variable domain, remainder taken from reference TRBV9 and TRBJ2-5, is DSGVTQTPKHLITATGQRVTLRCSPRSGDLSVYWYQQSLDQGLQFLIQYYNGEERAKGNILERFSAQQFPDLHSELNLSSLELGDSALYFCASSVGQHQETQCFGPGTRLLVL.

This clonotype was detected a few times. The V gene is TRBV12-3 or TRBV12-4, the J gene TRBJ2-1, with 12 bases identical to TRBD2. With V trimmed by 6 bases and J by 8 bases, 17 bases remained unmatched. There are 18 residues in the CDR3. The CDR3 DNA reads TGTGCCAGCAGCCCCCACTCCCCGGGACTAGCGGGTCTCTATGAGCAGTTCTTC. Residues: CASSPHSPGLAGLYEQFF.

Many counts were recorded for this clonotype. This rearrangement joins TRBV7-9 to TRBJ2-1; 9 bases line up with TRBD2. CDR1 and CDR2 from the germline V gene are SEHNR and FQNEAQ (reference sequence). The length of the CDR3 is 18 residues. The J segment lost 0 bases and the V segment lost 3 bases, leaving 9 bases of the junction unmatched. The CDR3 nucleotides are TGTGCCAGCAGCTTTGGGACTAGCCGACCCCTCTCCTACAATGAGCAGTTCTTC. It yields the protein CASSFGTSRPLSYNEQFF.

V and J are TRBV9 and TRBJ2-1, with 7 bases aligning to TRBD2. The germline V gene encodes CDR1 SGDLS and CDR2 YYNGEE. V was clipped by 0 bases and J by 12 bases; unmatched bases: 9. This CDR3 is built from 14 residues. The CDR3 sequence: CASSVVAGGGGQFF. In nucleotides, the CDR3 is TGTGCCAGCAGCGTAGTAGCGGGTGGGGGGGGGCAGTTCTTC.

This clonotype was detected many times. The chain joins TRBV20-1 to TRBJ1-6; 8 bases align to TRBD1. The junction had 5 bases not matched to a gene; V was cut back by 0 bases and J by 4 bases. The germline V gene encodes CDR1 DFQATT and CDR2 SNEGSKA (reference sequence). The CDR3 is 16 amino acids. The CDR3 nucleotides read TGCAGTGCTAGAGATGCGGACAGGGAATATAATTCACCCCTCCACTTT. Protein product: CSARDADREYNSPLHF.

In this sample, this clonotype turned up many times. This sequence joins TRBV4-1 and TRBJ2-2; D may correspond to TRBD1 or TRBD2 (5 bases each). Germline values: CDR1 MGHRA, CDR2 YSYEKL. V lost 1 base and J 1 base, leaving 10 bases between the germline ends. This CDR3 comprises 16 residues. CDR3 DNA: TGCGCCAGCAGCCAAGGCGCAGGGAGGAACACCGGGGAGCTGTTTTTT. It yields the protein CASSQGAGRNTGELFF.

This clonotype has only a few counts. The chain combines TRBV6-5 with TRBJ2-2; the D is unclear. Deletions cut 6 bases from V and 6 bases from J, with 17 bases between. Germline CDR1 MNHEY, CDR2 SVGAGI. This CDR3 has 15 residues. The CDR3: CASSTDSGFPGELFF. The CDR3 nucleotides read TGTGCCAGCAGCACAGATTCCGGATTCCCCGGGGAGCTGTTTTTT.

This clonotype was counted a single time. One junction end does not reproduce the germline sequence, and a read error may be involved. DNA for the CDR3: TGTGCTAGCAGCCGGGACAGGGTCCTGACTTTC. This translates into CASSRDRVLTF. The chain links TRBV7-7 to TRBJ2-6; TRBD1 matches 8 bases. CDR3 size: 11 residues. CDR1 and CDR2 (germline): SSHAT, FNYEAQ (reference sequence).

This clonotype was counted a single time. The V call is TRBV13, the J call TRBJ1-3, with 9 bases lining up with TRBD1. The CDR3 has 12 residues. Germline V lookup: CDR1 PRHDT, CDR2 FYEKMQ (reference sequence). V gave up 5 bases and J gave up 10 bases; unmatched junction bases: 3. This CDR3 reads CASSLGTGTIYF. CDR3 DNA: TGTGCCAGCAGCCTCGGGACAGGGACCATATATTTT.

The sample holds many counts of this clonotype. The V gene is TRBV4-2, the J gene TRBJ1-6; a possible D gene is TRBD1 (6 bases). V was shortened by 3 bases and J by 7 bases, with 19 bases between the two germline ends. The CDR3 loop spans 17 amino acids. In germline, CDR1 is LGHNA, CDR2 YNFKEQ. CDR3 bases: TGTGCCAGCAGCCAGGTTGGGGGGGGGCGCCGAAATTCACCCCTCCACTTT. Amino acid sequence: CASSQVGGGRRNSPLHF.

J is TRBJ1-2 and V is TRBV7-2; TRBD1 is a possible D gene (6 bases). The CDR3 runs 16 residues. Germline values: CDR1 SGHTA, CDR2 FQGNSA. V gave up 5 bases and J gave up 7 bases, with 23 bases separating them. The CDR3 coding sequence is TGTGCCAGCAGCCCAGTAGGGTTGTCGCGGGGGGCTGGCTACACCTTC. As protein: CASSPVGLSRGAGYTF.

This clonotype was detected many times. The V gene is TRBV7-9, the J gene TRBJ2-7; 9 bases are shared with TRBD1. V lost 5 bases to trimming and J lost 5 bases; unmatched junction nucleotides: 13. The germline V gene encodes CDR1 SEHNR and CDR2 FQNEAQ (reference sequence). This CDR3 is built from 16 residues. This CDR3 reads CASSPDPGQGNDEQYF. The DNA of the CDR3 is TGTGCCAGCAGCCCCGACCCGGGACAGGGTAATGACGAGCAGTACTTC.

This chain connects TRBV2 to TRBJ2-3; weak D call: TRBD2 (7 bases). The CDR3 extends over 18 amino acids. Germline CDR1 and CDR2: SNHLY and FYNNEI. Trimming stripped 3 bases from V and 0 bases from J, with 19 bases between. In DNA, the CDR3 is TGTGCCAGCAGTGATGTTCCAGCGGGGACACCTAGCACAGATACGCAGTATTTT. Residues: CASSDVPAGTPSTDTQYF. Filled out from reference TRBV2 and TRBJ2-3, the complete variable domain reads EPEVTQTPSHQVTQMGQEVILRCVPISNHLYFYWYRQILGQKVEFLVSFYNNEISEKSEIFDDQFSVERPDGSNFTLKIRSTKLEDSAMYFCASSDVPAGTPSTDTQYFGPGTRLTVL.

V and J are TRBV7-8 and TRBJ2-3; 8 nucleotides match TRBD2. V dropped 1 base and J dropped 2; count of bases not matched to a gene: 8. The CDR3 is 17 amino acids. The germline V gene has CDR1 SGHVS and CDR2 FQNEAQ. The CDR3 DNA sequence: TGTGCCAGCAGCTTAGAGGTTGGCGGGAGGCTCACAGATACGCAGTATTTT. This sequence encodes CASSLEVGGRLTDTQYF. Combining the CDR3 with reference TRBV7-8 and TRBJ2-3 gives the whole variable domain GAGVSQSPRYKVAKRGQDVALRCDPISGHVSLFWYQQALGQGPEFLTYFQNEAQLDKSGLPSDRFFAERPEGSVSTLKIQRTQQEDSAVYLCASSLEVGGRLTDTQYFGPGTRLTVL.

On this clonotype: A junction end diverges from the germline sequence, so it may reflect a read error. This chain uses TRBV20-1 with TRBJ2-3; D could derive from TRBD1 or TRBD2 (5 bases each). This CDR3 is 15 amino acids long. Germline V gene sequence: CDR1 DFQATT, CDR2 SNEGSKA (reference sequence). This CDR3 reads CSAKPGAADTDTQYF. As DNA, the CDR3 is TGCAGTGCAAAACCCGGGGCAGCAGACACAGATACGCAGTATTTC.

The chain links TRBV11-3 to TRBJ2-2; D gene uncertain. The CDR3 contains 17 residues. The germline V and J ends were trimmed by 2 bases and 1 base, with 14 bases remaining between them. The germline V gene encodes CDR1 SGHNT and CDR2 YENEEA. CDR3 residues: CASSLLGIGMNTGELFF. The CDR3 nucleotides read TGTGCCAGCAGCTTATTGGGGATTGGGATGAACACCGGGGAGCTGTTTTTT.

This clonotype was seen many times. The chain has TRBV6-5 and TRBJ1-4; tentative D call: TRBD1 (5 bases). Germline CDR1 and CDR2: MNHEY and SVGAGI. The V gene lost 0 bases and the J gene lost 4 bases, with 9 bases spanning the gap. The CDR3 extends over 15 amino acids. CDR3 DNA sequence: TGTGCCAGCAGTTACTCAAGGGGTGATAATGAAAAACTGTTTTTT. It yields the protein CASSYSRGDNEKLFF.

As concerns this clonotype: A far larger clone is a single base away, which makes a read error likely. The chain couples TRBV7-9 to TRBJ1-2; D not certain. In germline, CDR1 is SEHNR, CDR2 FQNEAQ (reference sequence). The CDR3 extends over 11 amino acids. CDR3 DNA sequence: TGTGCCAGCAGCCCGGACTATGGCTACGCCTTC. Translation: CASSPDYGYAF.

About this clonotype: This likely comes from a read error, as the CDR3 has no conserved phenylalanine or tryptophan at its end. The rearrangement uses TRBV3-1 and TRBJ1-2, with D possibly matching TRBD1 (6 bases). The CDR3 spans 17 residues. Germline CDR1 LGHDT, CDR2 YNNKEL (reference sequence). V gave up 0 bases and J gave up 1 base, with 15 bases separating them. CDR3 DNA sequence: TGTGCCAGCAGCCAAGACAGGGGTCAATTCCTTAACTATGGCTACACCTCC. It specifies CASSQDRGQFLNYGYTS.

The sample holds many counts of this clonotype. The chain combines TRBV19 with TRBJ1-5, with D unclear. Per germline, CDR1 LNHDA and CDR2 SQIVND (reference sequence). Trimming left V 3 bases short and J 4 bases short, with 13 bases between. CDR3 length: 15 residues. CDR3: CASSIPGYGNQPQHF. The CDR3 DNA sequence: TGTGCCAGTAGTATCCCGGGATACGGAAATCAGCCCCAGCATTTT.

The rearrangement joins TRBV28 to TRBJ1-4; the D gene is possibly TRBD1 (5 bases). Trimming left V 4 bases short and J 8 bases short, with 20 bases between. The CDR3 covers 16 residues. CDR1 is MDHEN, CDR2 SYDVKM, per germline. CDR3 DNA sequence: TGTGCCAGCAGTTCCACGAGGTTAGGGGTTGGGGAAAAACTGTTTTTT. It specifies CASSSTRLGVGEKLFF. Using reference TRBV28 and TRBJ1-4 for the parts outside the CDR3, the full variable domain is DVKVTQSSRYLVKRTGEKVFLECVQDMDHENMFWYRQDPGLGLRLIYFSYDVKMKEKGDIPEGYSVSREKKERFSLILESASTNQTSMYLCASSSTRLGVGEKLFFGSGTQLSVL.

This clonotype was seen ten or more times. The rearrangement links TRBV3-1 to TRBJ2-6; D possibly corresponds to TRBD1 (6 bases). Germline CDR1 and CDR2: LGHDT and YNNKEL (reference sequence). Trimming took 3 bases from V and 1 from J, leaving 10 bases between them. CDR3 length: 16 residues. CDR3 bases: TGTGCCAGCAGCCAGGGGGCAGGGTCTGGGGCCAACGTCCTGACTTTC. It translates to CASSQGAGSGANVLTF. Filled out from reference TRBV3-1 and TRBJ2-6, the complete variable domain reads DTAVSQTPKYLVTQMGNDKSIKCEQNLGHDTMYWYKQDSKKFLKIMFSYNNKELIINETVPNRFSPKSPDKAHLNLHINSLELGDSAVYFCASSQGAGSGANVLTFGAGSRLTVL.